Following are 11 T cell receptor beta chains from one sample sequenced in a study of cytomegalovirus exposure and HLA in healthy donors. Both 60 Vbeta primers and 13 Jbeta primers went into the PCR. Sequenced by immunoSEQ multiplex PCR; TCRdb stores in-frame clones only, minus some. Among more than 95,000 clones listed, roughly 71% were seen once. The sample was PBMCs. The receptors shown here come from a woman aged 45-59 years in good health and CMV-seropositive.

This chain uses TRBV29-1 with TRBJ1-2; D is undetermined. The CDR3 extends over 11 amino acids. Germline values: CDR1 SQVTM, CDR2 ANQGSEA. Trimming left V 3 bases short and J 4 bases short, with 6 bases between. The CDR3 DNA reads as TGCAGCGTTGATTACGGCTATGGCTACACCTTC. As protein: CSVDYGYGYTF. Filled out from reference TRBV29-1 and TRBJ1-2, the complete variable domain reads SAVISQKPSRDICQRGTSLTIQCQVDSQVTMMFWYRQQPGQSLTLIATANQGSEATYESGFVIDKFPISRPNLTFSTLTVSNMSPEDSSIYLCSVDYGYGYTFGSGTRLTVV.

The chain has TRBV9 and TRBJ2-5; D possibly corresponds to TRBD1 (5 bases). The CDR3 is 17 amino acids. Germline assignment: CDR1 SGDLS and CDR2 YYNGEE. The V end lost 0 bases, the J end lost 5 bases, and 20 bases lay between the germline ends. The CDR3 DNA reads as TGTGCCAGCAGCGTAGAAAAGGGGCATTATCCTGGGGAGACCCAGTACTTC. It translates to CASSVEKGHYPGETQYF.

V gene TRBV5-4 combines with J gene TRBJ2-1; tentatively, D is TRBD2 (5 bases). This CDR3 has 14 residues. V shed 0 bases and J shed 6 bases, with 10 bases lying between them. Per germline, CDR1 SGHNT and CDR2 YYREEE (reference sequence). The CDR3 protein is CASSLDERSNEQFF. Here the CDR3 DNA reads TGTGCCAGCAGCTTGGACGAGCGGTCCAATGAGCAGTTCTTC.

Only one count was recorded for this clone. This chain connects TRBV5-1 to TRBJ2-7, with 7 bases fitting TRBD1. Germline V CDR1 and CDR2: SGHRS, YFSETQ. The CDR3 sequence is 14 residues long. The V segment lost 0 bases and the J segment 2 bases; nucleotides outside the gene matches: 2. CDR3: CASSLEQGAYEQYF. CDR3 coding DNA: TGCGCCAGCAGCTTGGAGCAGGGGGCCTACGAGCAGTACTTC.

The chain is built from TRBV7-9 and TRBJ2-3; 7 bases are a match to TRBD2. CDR1 and CDR2 (germline): SEHNR, FQNEAQ (reference sequence). This CDR3 is built from 15 residues. Germline trimming cut 1 base from V and 3 bases from J; bases unmatched to any gene: 4. CDR3 DNA sequence: TGTGCCAGCAGCTTAGGAGCGGGGAAGACAGATACGCAGTATTTT. Translation: CASSLGAGKTDTQYF.

In its sample, this clone was seen a few times. The same CDR3 arises from other DNA sequences in this sample as well. The rearrangement links TRBV18 to TRBJ2-3; tentatively, D is TRBD2 (5 bases). CDR3 length: 14 amino acids. The germline V gene encodes CDR1 KGHSH and CDR2 LQKENI. V gave up 3 bases and J gave up 5 bases, with 12 bases separating them. The CDR3 DNA reads as TGTGCCAGCTCACCCAGGATCCGGGAAGATACGCAGTATTTT. Protein sequence: CASSPRIREDTQYF.

This rearrangement joins TRBV18 to TRBJ2-2, with a weak D call TRBD2 (5 bases). Trimming left V 4 bases short and J 1 base short, with 19 bases between. The germline gives CDR1 KGHSH, CDR2 LQKENI. There are 18 residues in the CDR3. For the CDR3, the DNA is TGTGCCAGCTCACTGCTCCGAGGGTCGGGGAAGAACACCGGGGAGCTGTTTTTT. Translated: CASSLLRGSGKNTGELFF. The full variable domain, its missing parts supplied by reference TRBV18 and TRBJ2-2, is NAGVMQNPRHLVRRRGQEARLRCSPMKGHSHVYWYRQLPEEGLKFMVYLQKENIIDESGMPKERFSAEFPKEGPSILRIQQVVRGDSAAYFCASSLLRGSGKNTGELFFGEGSRLTVL.

The gene calls are TRBV7-2 and TRBJ1-1, with TRBD1 matching over 7 bases. The CDR3 is 14 amino acids. Per germline, CDR1 SGHTA and CDR2 FQGNSA. V dropped 5 bases and J dropped 9; count of bases not matched to a gene: 12. The CDR3 sequence: CASSLGTAVTKAFF. CDR3 DNA: TGTGCCAGCAGCCTCGGGACAGCCGTCACGAAAGCTTTCTTT.

V usage is TRBV7-8 and J usage is TRBJ1-2; TRBD1 agrees at 12 bases. Germline CDR1 reads SGHVS; CDR2 reads FQNEAQ. The CDR3 is made up of 19 amino acids. Losses at the gene ends were 3 bases for V and 3 bases for J; bases not matched to a gene: 14. In DNA form, the CDR3 reads TGTGCCAGCAGCTTGGGTCCGGGACAGGGGGCGAATATAGACTATGGCTACACCTTC. Amino acids: CASSLGPGQGANIDYGYTF.

The chain couples TRBV9 to TRBJ2-3; 9 bases align to TRBD2. This CDR3 is 15 amino acids long. The V segment lost 0 bases and the J segment 7 bases; nucleotides outside the gene matches: 6. Germline V CDR1 and CDR2: SGDLS, YYNGEE. The CDR3 coding sequence is TGTGCCAGCAGCGTAGGGGAGCGGGGGGCCCATACGCAGTATTTT. It yields the protein CASSVGERGAHTQYF. Full variable domain (rest looked up from reference TRBV9 and TRBJ2-3): DSGVTQTPKHLITATGQRVTLRCSPRSGDLSVYWYQQSLDQGLQFLIQYYNGEERAKGNILERFSAQQFPDLHSELNLSSLELGDSALYFCASSVGERGAHTQYFGPGTRLTVL.

The chain couples TRBV2 to TRBJ1-5; D remains ambiguous. CDR1 is SNHLY and CDR2 is FYNNEI in the germline V gene. CDR3 size: 13 residues. Trimming shortened V by 6 bases and J by 1 base, and 7 bases separated the two germline ends. The CDR3 protein is CASRGGSNQPQHF. The CDR3 DNA follows: TGTGCCAGCAGAGGAGGGAGCAATCAGCCCCAGCATTTT.